This T cell receptor (beta chain) was sequenced during a study of cytomegalovirus exposure and HLA in healthy donors. The study's findings and limits: There were reportedly fewer N-insertions in an Asian-associated ancestry cluster than the approximately 640-donor mean, in a later analysis. Per a later analysis, HLA-associated TCR beta chains showed more clonal expansion than other, equally common TCR beta chains.

The donors comprised healthy bone marrow donors. For this clone: The target antigen is unknown.

This CDR3 spans 15 amino acids. CDR1 is MNHNY and CDR2 is SVGAGI in the germline V gene (reference sequence). With V trimmed by 3 bases and J by 1 base, 3 bases remained unmatched. 13 Jbeta primers and 60 Vbeta primers were used for the PCR. Only in-frame clones appear in the TCRdb table, and some are missing; sequencing was by immunoSEQ multiplex PCR. The table has roughly 190,000 clones, about four fifths seen once. The clonotype was recovered from a man in his forties in good health and CMV-seropositive. The source material was PBMCs. The chain joins TRBV6-6 to TRBJ2-1; TRBD2 matches 7 bases. CDR3 sequence reads: CASSYGGGSYNEQFF. Here the CDR3 DNA reads TGTGCCAGCAGTTATGGGGGGGGATCCTACAATGAGCAGTTCTTC.